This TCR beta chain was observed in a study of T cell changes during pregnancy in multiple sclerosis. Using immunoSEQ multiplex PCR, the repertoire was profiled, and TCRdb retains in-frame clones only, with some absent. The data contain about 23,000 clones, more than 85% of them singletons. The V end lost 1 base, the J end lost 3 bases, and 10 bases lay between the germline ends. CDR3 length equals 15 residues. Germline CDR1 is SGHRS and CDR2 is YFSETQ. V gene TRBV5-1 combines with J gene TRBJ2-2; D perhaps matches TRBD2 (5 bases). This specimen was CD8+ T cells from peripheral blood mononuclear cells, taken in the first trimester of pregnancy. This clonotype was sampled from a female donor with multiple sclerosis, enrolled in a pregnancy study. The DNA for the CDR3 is TGCGCCAGCAGCTTGCGGGGTGGGGACACCGGGGAGCTGTTTTTT. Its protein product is CASSLRGGDTGELFF.